The entry below gives a single T cell receptor beta chain sequence along with its context. Its antigen is not known. The sample is drawn from a study of cytomegalovirus exposure and HLA in healthy donors. The study's findings and limits: CMV serostatus alone was available as immune exposure information.

The primer mix had 60 Vbeta and 13 Jbeta primers. Sequenced by immunoSEQ multiplex PCR; TCRdb stores in-frame clones only, minus some. The repertoire table contains some 200,000 clones. The CDR3 extends over 12 amino acids. V dropped 5 bases and J dropped 7 bases, with 10 bases sitting between them. Germline lookup yields CDR1 MNHNS and CDR2 SASEGT. The rearrangement links TRBV6-1 to TRBJ2-3; D is undetermined. This clonotype was sampled from a girl aged 2 to 9 in good health and CMV-seropositive. The sequenced sample consisted of PBMCs. The CDR3 DNA sequence: TGTGCCAGCAGTAAAACTATCCATACGCAGTATTTT. As protein: CASSKTIHTQYF.